The sequence of this TCR beta chain was determined in a study of blood T cells in healthy people across ages. Study-wide results and limits: A strong correlation was seen between TCR beta diversity and naive T cell percentage.

The second PCR ran about 6 to 12 cycles with a sample-barcoded 5' primer and J-beta primers. CDR3-containing paired-end reads numbered at least 2.5 million in each sample. TCRdb fed the 5' RACE reads into MiXCR, producing one record per CDR3 protein. Of roughly 800,000 distinct CDR3 sequences in the sample, 25% were seen once. In this sample, this clonotype turned up a few times. Its cognate antigen is unknown. Germline CDR1 SGHDT, CDR2 YYEEEE. Trimming shortened V by 6 bases and J by 8 bases, and 14 bases separated the two germline ends. CDR3 length equals 12 residues. This sample was shared with a second study, whose subject was T cells of mothers and their children. That source notes: In this cohort, donors were three healthy Caucasian mothers plus their six children. Similar effects of thymic selection on TCR recombination output were recorded in related and unrelated pairs.

The source material was blood. The chain links TRBV5-6 to TRBJ1-2; possible D gene TRBD1, 5 bases. The TCR comes from a boy aged 5-17 years in good health. DNA of the CDR3: TGTGCCAGCACCGGGGCCTCCCGAGGCTACACCTTC. Its translation is CASTGASRGYTF.